This TCR beta chain was identified during a study of HIV-infected children after antiretroviral therapy interruption. Overall study context: Weeks 0, 12, interruption end (24 or 48), and about 3 years post-study gave interruption-arm samples. Whole-study findings and limits: Naive CD4+ Gini coefficient rose by interruption end, suggesting clonal expansion. Naive CD4+ sequences overlapped less between time points once interruption began.

This clonotype appeared a few times. Its specificity is unknown. The TCR library was built from RNA with a 3' RACE protocol and unique molecular identifiers. A single record per CDR3 protein comes from TCRdb applying MiXCR to the 3' RACE reads. This table holds 70,000 to 90,000 distinct CDR3 sequences, approximately 6.9% found once. CDR1 LNHDA and CDR2 SQIVND come from the germline V gene (reference sequence). Trimming took 1 base from V and 8 from J; bases not matched to a gene: 4. CDR3 size: 14 residues. Treatment defined: PENTA 11 planned treatment interruption arm or continuous ART arm. The clonotype originates from a pool of human donors with HIV. The genes are TRBV19 and TRBJ2-2, with 7 bases matching TRBD2. Sequenced here: CD45RA+ CD4+ T cells from PBMCs, pooled from several time points, sampled from a donor given antiretroviral therapy, either interrupted or continuous. This sample's subset: naive CD4+ CD45RA+ CD45RO- T cells. Here the CDR3 DNA reads TGTGCCAGTAGTATAGCCGCGGGAGCTGGGGAGCTGTTTTTT. Protein sequence: CASSIAAGAGELFF.